This T cell receptor (beta chain) stems from a study of CD8 T cells in Susac syndrome. An input of roughly 0.5 to 1 ug of RNA was subjected to reverse transcription using random hexamers. Multiplex PCR with immunoSEQ amplified the TCR beta CDR3 across 54 Vbeta and 13 Jbeta. Each CDR3 protein is one row after TCRdb ran MiXCR on the immunoSEQ multiplex PCR reads. The data show 150,000 to 200,000 distinct CDR3 sequences, with more than 90% seen just once and over 0.12% held by the top ten. The CDR3 spans 18 residues. Germline assignment: CDR1 MNHEY and CDR2 SMNVEV (reference sequence). Trimming cost V 7 bases and J 7 bases; bases outside gene matches: 18. Notes on the study in general: Individuals included in the TCR sequencing and HLA analysis were acknowledged by the study to be relatively few in number.

TCR beta sequencing covered blood CD8+ and CD4+ T cells. Negative isolation was used for CD8+ and CD4+ T cells and FACS enrichment for TEMRA cells. As to this clonotype: What it recognizes is unknown.

The sequence came from a human donor in good health. The J gene is TRBJ2-1, the V gene TRBV27; TRBD1 matches 11 bases. The sequencing input was CD4+ T cells from PBMCs. DNA for the CDR3: TGTGCCAGCACCGCAATCGGACAGGGGGCTCGTAGGATGAATGAGCAGTTCTTC. This sequence encodes CASTAIGQGARRMNEQFF.